The clone carrying this T cell receptor (beta chain) was counted at least ten times. This sample was included in a study of metastatic and nonmetastatic thyroid tumors. All patients were treatment-naive before thyroid surgery. TCRdb re-clonotyped the PCR reads through MiXCR. The sample consists of some 30,000 clones, more than 10% of them appearing once. The CDR3 totals 11 residues. Trimming stripped 6 bases from V and 8 bases from J, with 7 bases between. The TCR sequence derives from a female donor with papillary thyroid cancer or a benign thyroid nodule (not recorded which). Some clones in this sample may be carry-over from other donors' samples. Sequencing was carried out using blood. The chain is built from TRBV12-3 or TRBV12-4 and TRBJ1-4; D ambiguous. CDR3 residues: CASRLAEKLFF. CDR3 nucleotide sequence: TGTGCCAGCAGGCTTGCAGAAAAACTGTTTTTT.